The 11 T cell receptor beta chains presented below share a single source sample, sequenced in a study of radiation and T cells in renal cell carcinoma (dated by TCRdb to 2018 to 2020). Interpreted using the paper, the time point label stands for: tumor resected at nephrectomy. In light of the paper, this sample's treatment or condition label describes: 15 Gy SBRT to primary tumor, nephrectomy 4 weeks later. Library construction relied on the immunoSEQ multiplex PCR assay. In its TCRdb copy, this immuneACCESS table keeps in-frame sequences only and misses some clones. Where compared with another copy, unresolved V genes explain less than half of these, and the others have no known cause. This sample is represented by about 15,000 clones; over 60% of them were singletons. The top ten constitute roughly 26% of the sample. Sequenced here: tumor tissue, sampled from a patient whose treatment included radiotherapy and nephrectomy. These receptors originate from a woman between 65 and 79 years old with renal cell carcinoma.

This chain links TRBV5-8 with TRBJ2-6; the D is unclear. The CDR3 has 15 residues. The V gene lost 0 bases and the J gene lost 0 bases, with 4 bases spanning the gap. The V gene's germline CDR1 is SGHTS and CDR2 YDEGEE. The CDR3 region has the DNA TGTGCCAGCAGCTTGGGACTCTCTGGGGCCAACGTCCTGACTTTC. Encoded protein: CASSLGLSGANVLTF.

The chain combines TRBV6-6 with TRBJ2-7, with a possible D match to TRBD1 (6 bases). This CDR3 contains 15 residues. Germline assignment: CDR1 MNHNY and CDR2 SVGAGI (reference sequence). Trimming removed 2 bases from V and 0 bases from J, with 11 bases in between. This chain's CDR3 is CASSYRRDNSYEQYF. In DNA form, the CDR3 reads TGTGCCAGCAGTTACCGCCGGGACAACTCCTACGAGCAGTACTTC.

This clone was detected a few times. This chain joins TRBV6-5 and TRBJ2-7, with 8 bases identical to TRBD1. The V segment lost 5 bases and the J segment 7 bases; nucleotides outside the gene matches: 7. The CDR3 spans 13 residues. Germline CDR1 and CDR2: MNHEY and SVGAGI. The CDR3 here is CASSPTGAGEQYF. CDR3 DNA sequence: TGTGCCAGCAGTCCGACAGGGGCGGGGGAGCAGTACTTC.

The CDR3 here is CASSPGQGTYNEQFF. The CDR3 coding sequence is TGCGCCAGCAGCCCAGGACAGGGGACCTACAATGAGCAGTTCTTC. This chain links TRBV5-1 with TRBJ2-1; 9 positions agree with TRBD1. V dropped 4 bases and J dropped 2; count of bases not matched to a gene: 4. This CDR3 has 15 amino acids. Germline CDR1 SGHRS, CDR2 YFSETQ. The entire variable domain, with the rest obtained from reference TRBV5-1 and TRBJ2-1, is as follows: KAGVTQTPRYLIKTRGQQVTLSCSPISGHRSVSWYQQTPGQGLQFLFEYFSETQRNKGNFPGRFSGRQFSNSRSEMNVSTLELGDSALYLCASSPGQGTYNEQFFGPGTRLTVL.

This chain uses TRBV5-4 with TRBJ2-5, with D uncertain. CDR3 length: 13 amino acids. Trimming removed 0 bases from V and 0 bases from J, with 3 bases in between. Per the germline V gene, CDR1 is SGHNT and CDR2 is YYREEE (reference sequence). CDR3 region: CASSLEYQETQYF. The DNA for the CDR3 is TGTGCCAGCAGCTTGGAGTACCAAGAGACCCAGTACTTC.

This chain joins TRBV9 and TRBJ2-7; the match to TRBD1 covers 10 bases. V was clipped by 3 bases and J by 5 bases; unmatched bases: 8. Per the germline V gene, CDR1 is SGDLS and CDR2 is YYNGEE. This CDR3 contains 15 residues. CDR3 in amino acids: CASSARPGTGDEQYF. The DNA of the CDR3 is TGTGCCAGCAGCGCACGCCCCGGGACAGGGGACGAGCAGTACTTC. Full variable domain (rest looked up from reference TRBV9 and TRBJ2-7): DSGVTQTPKHLITATGQRVTLRCSPRSGDLSVYWYQQSLDQGLQFLIQYYNGEERAKGNILERFSAQQFPDLHSELNLSSLELGDSALYFCASSARPGTGDEQYFGPGTRLTVT.

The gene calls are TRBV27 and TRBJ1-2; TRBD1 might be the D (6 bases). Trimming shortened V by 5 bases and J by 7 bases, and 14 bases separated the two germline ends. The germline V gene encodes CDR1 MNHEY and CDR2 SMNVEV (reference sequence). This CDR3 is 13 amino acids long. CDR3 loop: CASSPIQGGGYTF. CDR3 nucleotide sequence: TGTGCCAGCAGTCCCATACAGGGAGGTGGCTACACCTTC.

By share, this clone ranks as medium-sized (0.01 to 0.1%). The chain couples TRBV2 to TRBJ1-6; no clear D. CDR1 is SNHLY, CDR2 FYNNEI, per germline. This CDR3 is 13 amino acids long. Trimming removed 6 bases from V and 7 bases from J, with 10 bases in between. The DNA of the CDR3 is TGTGCCAGCAGACCGGGGTTAAATTCACCCCTCCACTTT. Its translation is CASRPGLNSPLHF.

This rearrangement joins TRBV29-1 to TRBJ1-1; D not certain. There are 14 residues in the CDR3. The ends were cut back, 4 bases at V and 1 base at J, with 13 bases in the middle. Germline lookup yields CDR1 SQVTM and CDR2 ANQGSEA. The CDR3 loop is CSVAHSGSNTEAFF. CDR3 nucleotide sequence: TGCAGCGTTGCCCATTCGGGGTCGAACACTGAAGCTTTCTTT.

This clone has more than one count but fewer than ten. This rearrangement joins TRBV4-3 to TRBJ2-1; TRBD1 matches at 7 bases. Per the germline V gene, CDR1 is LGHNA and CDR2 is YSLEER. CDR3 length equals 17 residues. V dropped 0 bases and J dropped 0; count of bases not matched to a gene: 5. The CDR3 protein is CASSQDLDRSSYNEQFF. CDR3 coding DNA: TGCGCCAGCAGCCAAGATCTGGACAGGAGCTCCTACAATGAGCAGTTCTTC.

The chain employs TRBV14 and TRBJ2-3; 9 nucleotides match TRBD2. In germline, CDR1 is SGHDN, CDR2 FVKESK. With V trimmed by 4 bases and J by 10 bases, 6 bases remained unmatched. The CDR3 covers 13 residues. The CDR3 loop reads CASSPPGGGAQYF. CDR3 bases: TGTGCCAGCAGCCCCCCAGGCGGGGGGGCGCAGTATTTT.